This TCR beta chain came from a study of tumor and adjacent non-tumor tissue in lung cancer. As for the study in general: Patients comprised 12 adenocarcinoma, a couple of squamous cell carcinoma and 1 small cell lung cancer. Findings of the study overall: Normal lung showed higher cumulative top 100 clone frequency than tumor. Tumor tissue had significantly higher TCR diversity than normal lung.

V dropped 2 bases and J dropped 7; count of bases not matched to a gene: 8. The length of the CDR3 is 16 residues. The germline V gene has CDR1 MGHRA and CDR2 YSYEKL. A remark on this clonotype: Its antigen is not identified.

A modified ARM-PCR protocol with three rounds of nested PCR amplified TCRbeta. TCRdb analysed the multiplex PCR reads with MiXCR anew, one entry per CDR3 protein. The data show 60,000 to 85,000 distinct CDR3 sequences, 76% seen once. This sample's RNA came from whole unsorted tissue. More than 3 cm separated this lung sample from the edge of the tumor. The sequence was collected from a man between 65 and 85 years old with non-small cell lung cancer. Sequenced sample: distant non-tumor lung tissue. The chain has TRBV4-1 and TRBJ2-2; TRBD1 agrees at 9 bases. The chain's CDR3 is CASSQKGQGILGELFF. The CDR3 coding sequence is TGCGCCAGCAGCCAAAAAGGACAGGGGATTCTCGGGGAGCTGTTTTTT.